These 18 T cell receptor beta chains originate from one sample sequenced in a study of T cells after yellow fever vaccination. One entry per CDR3 protein, called by TCRdb with MiXCR from the 5' RACE reads. This table has 150,000 to 200,000 distinct CDR3 sequences, approximately 10% appearing once. Material: CD8+ T cells sorted from PBMCs, obtained 15 days after the yellow fever booster vaccination. The receptors stem from a man between 18 and 29 years old who received the YFV17D yellow fever vaccine.

The rearrangement joins TRBV6-2 or TRBV6-3 to TRBJ2-5, with D maybe TRBD2 (7 bases). Trimming shortened V by 7 bases and J by 1 base, and 13 bases separated the two germline ends. The CDR3 loop spans 14 amino acids. Germline V gives CDR1 MNHEY, CDR2 SVGEGT. As DNA, the CDR3 is TGTGCCAGCAATAGGAGGGGGGGCCAAGAGACCCAGTACTTC. Translated, it gives CASNRRGGQETQYF.

In its sample, this clonotype was seen many times. The rearrangement links TRBV5-1 to TRBJ1-1; possibly TRBD1 for D (6 bases). Trimming took 3 bases from V and 4 from J, leaving 19 bases between them. CDR1 SGHRS and CDR2 YFSETQ come from the germline V gene. The CDR3 extends over 16 amino acids. The CDR3 loop reads CASSSRRRGAGTEAFF. Written as DNA, the CDR3 is TGCGCCAGCAGCTCCCGCCGCCGGGGGGCCGGCACTGAAGCTTTCTTT.

This clonotype was recorded a few times. The DNA for the CDR3 is TGTGCCAGCAGCCGAATGGTGGTTATCGGGGAGCTGTTTTTT. This codes for CASSRMVVIGELFF. The chain employs TRBV7-9 and TRBJ2-2; D not resolved. The CDR3 is made up of 14 amino acids. Germline V gene sequence: CDR1 SEHNR, CDR2 FQNEAQ (reference sequence). Trimming stripped 5 bases from V and 7 bases from J, with 14 bases between.

This clonotype has just a few counts. CDR3 sequence: CASSSAYSNQPQHF. The CDR3 region has the DNA TGTGCCAGCAGCTCCGCCTACAGCAATCAGCCCCAGCATTTT. The chain is built from TRBV6-2 or TRBV6-3 and TRBJ1-5; D gene uncertain. Germline CDR1 and CDR2: MNHEY and SVGEGT. With 6 bases removed from V and 1 base from J, the gap between germline ends came to 10 bases. The CDR3 has 14 residues.

This clonotype was counted only a few times. The CDR3 sequence: CASSQDLRQGGYNEQFF. As DNA, the CDR3 is TGCGCCAGCAGCCAAGATCTCCGACAGGGAGGATACAATGAGCAGTTCTTC. The chain carries TRBV4-3 and TRBJ2-1; TRBD1 is a possible D gene (7 bases). CDR1 is LGHNA, CDR2 YSLEER, per germline. Trimming removed 0 bases at V and 4 bases at J, with 16 bases between. CDR3 length: 17 residues.

This clonotype was detected a few times. This chain joins TRBV6-5 and TRBJ1-1, with 7 bases identical to TRBD1. Germline V gene lookup returns CDR1 MNHEY and CDR2 SVGAGI. The V and J ends lost 2 bases and 0 bases, in that order; junction bases with no gene match: 6. This CDR3 is built from 16 residues. The CDR3 region has the DNA TGTGCCAGCAGTTACACGGCAGGGGGAATGAACACTGAAGCTTTCTTT. Protein sequence: CASSYTAGGMNTEAFF.

This clonotype was detected only a few times. The chain uses TRBV5-5 and TRBJ1-1, with D uncertain. V lost 0 bases and J lost 6, with 3 bases in between. There are 11 residues in the CDR3. Germline lookup yields CDR1 SGHKS and CDR2 YYEKEE (reference sequence). The CDR3 bases are TGTGCCAGCAGCTTGGATCCTGAAGCTTTCTTT. Translated: CASSLDPEAFF.

This clonotype was observed a few times. The chain couples TRBV7-9 to TRBJ2-1; 9 nucleotides agree with TRBD1. The CDR3 has 15 amino acids. The germline gives CDR1 SEHNR, CDR2 FQNEAQ (reference sequence). V lost 3 bases and J lost 8; bases outside the gene matches: 8. CDR3 residues: CASSFRGTGLDEQFF. CDR3 DNA sequence: TGTGCCAGCAGCTTCCGCGGGACAGGGCTTGATGAGCAGTTCTTC.

This rearrangement joins TRBV10-1 to TRBJ2-3; 7 positions agree with TRBD1. Germline CDR1 and CDR2: WNHNN and SYGVQD (reference sequence). Germline trimming cut 1 base from V and 2 bases from J; bases unmatched to any gene: 3. This CDR3 has 15 amino acids. CDR3 DNA sequence: TGCGCCAGCAGTGAGTGGGACAGAAACACAGATACGCAGTATTTT. It codes for CASSEWDRNTDTQYF.

A note on this clonotype: A clone one base away is much larger, so this may be a read error. This sequence joins TRBV7-2 and TRBJ1-2; 8 positions match TRBD1. Germline CDR1 reads SGHTA; CDR2 reads FQGNSA. V shed 4 bases and J 6 bases; nucleotides not matched to a gene: 13. The CDR3 covers 16 residues. CDR3 sequence: CASSSNGPTGVNGYTF. In DNA form, the CDR3 reads TGTGCCAGCAGCTCAAACGGACCGACAGGGGTAAATGGCTACACCTTC.

The chain recombines TRBV7-9 with TRBJ2-7; D could derive from TRBD1 or TRBD2 (5 bases each). The CDR3 length is 15 residues. V was pared by 9 bases and J by 2 bases, with 20 bases between. The germline V gene encodes CDR1 SEHNR and CDR2 FQNEAQ (reference sequence). CDR3 sequence (DNA): TGTGCCAGATTGATATTGGGACGGAGAACCTACGAGCAGTACTTC. Translated: CARLILGRRTYEQYF.

In its sample, this clonotype was seen a few times. This rearrangement joins TRBV11-2 to TRBJ2-1, with 10 bases fitting TRBD2. V shed 7 bases and J 7 bases; nucleotides not matched to a gene: 13. This CDR3 region has 16 residues. Germline lookup yields CDR1 SGHAT and CDR2 FQNNGV. For the CDR3, the DNA is TGTGCCAGCAACCCGGGACTAGCGTCGTCCGGAAATGAGCAGTTCTTC. Encoded protein: CASNPGLASSGNEQFF.

This clonotype was recorded many times. The chain carries TRBV24-1 and TRBJ2-4, with a weak D call TRBD1 (5 bases). Germline V gene lookup returns CDR1 KGHDR and CDR2 SFDVKD. This CDR3 is 17 amino acids long. V shed 4 bases and J shed 2 bases, with 17 bases lying between them. CDR3 sequence: CATSDGLNGATKNIQYF. The CDR3 DNA is TGTGCCACCAGTGACGGCCTAAATGGGGCGACCAAAAACATTCAGTACTTC.

This clonotype was counted only a few times. The chain combines TRBV9 with TRBJ2-1; 11 bases are shared with TRBD1. Trimming removed 0 bases from V and 2 bases from J; junction bases left unmatched: 4. The CDR3 is made up of 17 amino acids. Germline assignment: CDR1 SGDLS and CDR2 YYNGEE. The CDR3 here is CASSVVGTGGAYNEQFF. CDR3 bases: TGTGCCAGCAGCGTAGTCGGGACAGGGGGGGCCTACAATGAGCAGTTCTTC.

This clonotype was seen more than once but under ten times. The chain employs TRBV6-6 and TRBJ1-1; D ambiguous. V lost 8 bases and J lost 11, with 12 bases in between. The CDR3 loop spans 10 amino acids. CDR1 and CDR2 from the germline V gene are MNHNY and SVGAGI (reference sequence). The CDR3 DNA reads TGTGCCAGCCGAGGCTCAGAGGCTTTCTTT. Translation: CASRGSEAFF.

This clonotype was seen more than once but under ten times. The V and J genes are TRBV7-9 and TRBJ1-3; D remains unclear. Between the trimmed V and J ends, which lost 6 bases and 0 bases, there was a span of 15 bases. The germline gives CDR1 SEHNR, CDR2 FQNEAQ (reference sequence). The CDR3 is 16 residues long. DNA of the CDR3: TGTGCCAGCAGAGAAAGGTTGGCCGACTCTGGAAACACCATATATTTT. This sequence encodes CASRERLADSGNTIYF.

This clonotype was recorded a few times. The V call is TRBV6-5, the J call TRBJ2-7; D might be TRBD1 (5 bases). Germline CDR1 MNHEY, CDR2 SVGAGI. The CDR3 consists of 14 residues. The V gene lost 2 bases and the J gene lost 2 bases, with 10 bases spanning the gap. CDR3 sequence: CASSYRKGAYEQYV. The CDR3 DNA sequence: TGTGCCAGCAGTTACCGCAAAGGGGCCTACGAGCAGTACGTC.

This chain uses TRBV2 with TRBJ2-4, with 12 positions matching TRBD1. V dropped 5 bases and J dropped 0; count of bases not matched to a gene: 14. CDR1 is SNHLY and CDR2 is FYNNEI in the germline V gene. This CDR3 comprises 20 residues. The CDR3 bases are TGTGCCAGCAGTCAACCCTCCGGGACAGGGGGCGCAAAAGCCAAAAACATTCAGTACTTC. This gives the protein CASSQPSGTGGAKAKNIQYF.